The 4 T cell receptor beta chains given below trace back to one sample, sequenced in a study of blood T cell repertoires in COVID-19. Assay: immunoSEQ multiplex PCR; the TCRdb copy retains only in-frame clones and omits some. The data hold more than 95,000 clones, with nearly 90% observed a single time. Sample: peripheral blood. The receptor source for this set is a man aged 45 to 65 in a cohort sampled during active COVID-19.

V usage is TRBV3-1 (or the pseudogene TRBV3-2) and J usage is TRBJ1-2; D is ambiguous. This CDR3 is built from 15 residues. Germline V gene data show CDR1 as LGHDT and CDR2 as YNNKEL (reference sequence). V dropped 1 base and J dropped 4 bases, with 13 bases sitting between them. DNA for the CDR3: TGTGCCAGCAGCCAAGGGAGCCTTGAACCCTATGGCTACACCTTC. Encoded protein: CASSQGSLEPYGYTF.

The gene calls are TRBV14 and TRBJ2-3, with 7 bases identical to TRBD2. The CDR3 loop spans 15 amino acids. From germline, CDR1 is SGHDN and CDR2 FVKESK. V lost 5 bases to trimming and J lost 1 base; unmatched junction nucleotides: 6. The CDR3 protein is CASSGAGVRTDTQYF. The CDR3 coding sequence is TGTGCCAGCAGCGGTGCGGGGGTCCGCACAGATACGCAGTATTTT.

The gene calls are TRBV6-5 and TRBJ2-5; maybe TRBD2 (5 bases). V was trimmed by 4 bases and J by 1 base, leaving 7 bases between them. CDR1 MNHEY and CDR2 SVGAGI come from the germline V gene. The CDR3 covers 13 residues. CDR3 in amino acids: CASSWTLQETQYF. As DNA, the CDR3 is TGTGCCAGCAGTTGGACTCTCCAAGAGACCCAGTACTTC.

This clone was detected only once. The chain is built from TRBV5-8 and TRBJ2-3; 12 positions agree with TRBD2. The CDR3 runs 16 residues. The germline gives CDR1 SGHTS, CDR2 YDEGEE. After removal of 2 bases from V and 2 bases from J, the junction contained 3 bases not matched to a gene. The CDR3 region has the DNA TGTGCCAGCAGCTTCCGACTAGCGGGGGTCACAGATACGCAGTATTTT. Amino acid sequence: CASSFRLAGVTDTQYF.